This T cell receptor (beta chain) was captured by sequencing in a study of T-cell reconstitution after alpha-beta-depleted transplantation in children. Preparation of the TCRbeta library used unique molecular identifiers. TCRdb reprocessed the PCR reads with MiXCR, giving one entry per CDR3 protein. Of 500,000 to 650,000 distinct CDR3 sequences detected, roughly an eighth appear once; the ten largest clones hold around 15%. General observations from the study: Two months or so post-transplant, alpha-beta T cells reportedly derived from several hundred expanded graft clones. At the one-year point after transplant, T-cell counts and TCRbeta diversity were found to come mostly from T cells that had been newly produced.

The table lists this clonotype with a few counts. Its specificity is unknown. V was clipped by 0 bases and J by 7 bases, with 19 bases between them. The CDR3 contains 16 residues. Germline CDR1 reads SGHRS; CDR2 reads YFSETQ. This receptor was obtained from a female patient aged 2-10 years who had a stem cell transplant for aplastic anemia, so the T cells may come from the graft donor. V usage is TRBV5-1 and J usage is TRBJ1-2; D unresolved. Source: PBMCs, mostly from graft donor cells, taken 180 days after TCRalphabeta/CD19-depleted stem cell transplant. The CDR3 DNA sequence: TGCGCCAGCAGCTTGGTTGGCCCGTCTCCCGGTCGTGGCTACACCTTC. The encoded protein is CASSLVGPSPGRGYTF.